This T cell receptor (beta chain) was obtained from a study of vaccination and CD4 T cells after COVID-19. On the study more broadly: Of the convalescent patients, who were SARS-CoV-2 positive by nasal swab PCR, some ten had mild and one severe disease. Participants got two doses of BNT162b2 or mRNA-1273 vaccine.

Sequencing of DNA taken from cultured CD4+ T cells relied on the Oncomine TCR Beta short-read assay. From CD4+ T cells that had been cultured, genomic DNA was extracted. TCRdb redid the calling of the PCR reads with MiXCR, one entry per CDR3 protein. The table has about 15,000 distinct CDR3 sequences, roughly 43% seen once. Note on this clonotype: What it binds is unknown.

This CDR3 comprises 14 residues. Trimming left V 6 bases short and J 0 bases short, with 11 bases between. CDR1 is SNHLY and CDR2 is FYNNEI in the germline V gene. The treatment is: approximately 10-day PBMC culture with coronavirus spike peptide pools or control peptides (ViraFEST assay). ViraFEST used peptide pools to expand antigen-specific T cells, then sequenced TCRs. This TCR was sampled from a human donor who had recovered from COVID-19. The sequenced sample was CD4+ T cells from blood, cultured in vitro, obtained before SARS-CoV-2 vaccination. The gene calls are TRBV2 and TRBJ1-1; TRBD1 might be the D (5 bases). CDR3 loop: CASRSGHMNTEAFF. CDR3 DNA: TGTGCCAGCAGGTCCGGACACATGAACACTGAAGCTTTCTTT. Complete variable domain (other parts from reference TRBV2 and TRBJ1-1): EPEVTQTPSHQVTQMGQEVILRCVPISNHLYFYWYRQILGQKVEFLVSFYNNEISEKSEIFDDQFSVERPDGSNFTLKIRSTKLEDSAMYFCASRSGHMNTEAFFGQGTRLTVV.